The 29 T cell receptor beta chains below come from one sample, sequenced in a study of siplizumab effects on memory and regulatory T cells. Sequencing used immunoSEQ multiplex PCR; TCRdb keeps in-frame clones, though not all of them. The data hold 99,000 or so clones, with over 85% observed a single time. The sequencing sample was made of Tregs sorted from blood. These receptors all come from a human donor in good health.

V and J are TRBV4-1 and TRBJ2-1; tentative D call: TRBD2 (7 bases). With 1 base removed from V and 5 bases from J, the gap between germline ends came to 21 bases. The CDR3 is 18 residues long. CDR1 MGHRA and CDR2 YSYEKL come from the germline V gene. The CDR3 bases are TGCGCCAGCAGCCAAGCCTTCATGGGGGGGGCGCGCAACAATGAGCAGTTCTTC. This codes for CASSQAFMGGARNNEQFF.

This sequence joins TRBV18 and TRBJ2-7; a weak D match, TRBD1 (6 bases). The V end was cut by 2 bases, the J end by 3 bases, with 11 bases between. Per germline, CDR1 KGHSH and CDR2 LQKENI. There are 14 residues in the CDR3. The CDR3 sequence is CASSPARGIYEQYF. CDR3 nucleotide sequence: TGTGCCAGCTCACCAGCCAGGGGTATCTACGAGCAGTACTTC.

The chain has TRBV5-1 and TRBJ2-3, with unresolved D. CDR3 length: 15 amino acids. The V end was cut by 5 bases, the J end by 0 bases, with 13 bases between. CDR1 and CDR2 (germline): SGHRS, YFSETQ. The CDR3 spells CASRTGPSSTDTQYF. The DNA of the CDR3 is TGCGCCAGCAGAACCGGGCCGAGTAGCACAGATACGCAGTATTTT.

The rearrangement uses TRBV6-5 and TRBJ1-5; D uncertain. This CDR3 is built from 13 residues. Germline V CDR1 and CDR2: MNHEY, SVGAGI. The V and J ends lost 4 bases and 7 bases respectively, with 11 bases between them. CDR3 in DNA: TGTGCCAGCAGTTGGGAAGCGACGCAGCCCCAGCATTTT. It encodes CASSWEATQPQHF.

V usage is TRBV10-3 and J usage is TRBJ1-1; a weak D match, TRBD1 (6 bases). CDR1 ENHRY and CDR2 SYGVKD come from the germline V gene. The CDR3 sequence is 16 residues long. V lost 2 bases, J lost 2 bases, and 15 bases lay in between. DNA for the CDR3: TGTGCCATCAGTGAGAGTTATAGGACAGTTAACACTGAAGCTTTCTTT. This sequence encodes CAISESYRTVNTEAFF.

The rearrangement joins TRBV6-1 to TRBJ1-1, with D possibly being TRBD1 (5 bases). CDR3 length: 12 residues. The V gene lost 6 bases and the J gene lost 10 bases, with 15 bases spanning the gap. Germline V CDR1 and CDR2: MNHNS, SASEGT. The chain's CDR3 is CASRHDEGRAFF. As DNA, the CDR3 is TGTGCCAGCAGACACGATGAGGGGAGAGCTTTCTTT.

The V call is TRBV11-3, the J call TRBJ1-2; no clear D. The CDR3 consists of 13 residues. The V end was cut by 3 bases, the J end by 4 bases, with 9 bases between. Germline CDR1 SGHNT, CDR2 YENEEA. In DNA, the CDR3 is TGTGCCAGCAGCTTTGCGGGTGGCTATGGCTACACCTTC. This sequence encodes CASSFAGGYGYTF.

The chain is built from TRBV6-1 and TRBJ2-7, with 8 bases lining up with TRBD1. J was trimmed by 1 base and V by 11 bases; bases with no gene match: 13. This CDR3 region has 15 residues. Germline CDR1 MNHNS, CDR2 SASEGT. CDR3 loop: CAVNGQGRRSYEQYF. CDR3 nucleotide sequence: TGTGCCGTCAACGGACAGGGCCGACGATCCTACGAGCAGTACTTC.

The chain uses TRBV6-6 and TRBJ1-3; D gene uncertain. CDR1 is MNHNY and CDR2 is SVGAGI in the germline V gene (reference sequence). The length of the CDR3 is 15 residues. Trimming removed 0 bases from V and 8 bases from J, with 14 bases in between. CDR3 protein: CASSYSSVQTDTIYF. The CDR3 DNA sequence: TGTGCCAGCAGTTACTCGTCGGTCCAGACGGACACCATATATTTT.

This clone has a single count. The chain has TRBV30 and TRBJ2-7, with 8 bases lining up with TRBD2. This CDR3 comprises 13 residues. Germline loops: CDR1 GTSNPN, CDR2 SVGIG (reference sequence). The V and J ends lost 2 bases and 2 bases, in that order; junction bases with no gene match: 2. CDR3 loop: CAWSSGLAYEQYF. CDR3 bases: TGTGCCTGGAGTTCGGGACTAGCCTACGAGCAGTACTTC.

This sequence joins TRBV7-2 and TRBJ2-5; no clear D gene. The CDR3 is 13 residues long. Germline lookup yields CDR1 SGHTA and CDR2 FQGNSA. With 1 base removed from V and 2 bases from J, the gap between germline ends came to 5 bases. CDR3: CASSLGQQETQYF. Here the CDR3 DNA reads TGTGCCAGCAGCTTAGGTCAGCAAGAGACCCAGTACTTC.

The V gene is TRBV27, the J gene TRBJ2-7; 12 bases agree with TRBD2. The CDR3 covers 16 residues. Germline CDR1 and CDR2: MNHEY and SMNVEV (reference sequence). V shed 5 bases and J 4 bases; nucleotides not matched to a gene: 9. The CDR3: CASSLLPSGRGYEQYF. Here the CDR3 DNA reads TGTGCCAGCAGTCTCTTGCCTAGCGGGAGGGGGTACGAGCAGTACTTC.

V and J are TRBV10-3 and TRBJ2-5, with 11 positions matching TRBD2. The DNA end favors TRBJ2-7, so the J call may be wrong. This CDR3 has 14 amino acids. Germline V gives CDR1 ENHRY, CDR2 SYGVKD. The CDR3 loop reads CAISELAGVDEQYF. The DNA for the CDR3 is TGTGCCATCAGTGAACTAGCGGGAGTCGACGAGCAGTACTTC.

This clone appeared once. This chain connects TRBV6-6 to TRBJ1-2; D is uncertain. CDR1 and CDR2 (germline): MNHNY, SVGAGI (reference sequence). V shed 7 bases and J shed 0 bases, with 9 bases lying between them. This CDR3 is built from 13 residues. CDR3 protein: CASNTRANYGYTF. The CDR3 DNA reads as TGTGCCAGCAATACACGAGCTAACTATGGCTACACCTTC.

The chain is built from TRBV9 and TRBJ2-5; D is unclear. Trimming removed 0 bases at V and 4 bases at J, with 13 bases between. Germline lookup yields CDR1 SGDLS and CDR2 YYNGEE. This CDR3 is built from 15 residues. The CDR3 spells CASSVAGRELETQYF. The CDR3 coding sequence is TGTGCCAGCAGCGTAGCTGGAAGGGAATTAGAGACCCAGTACTTC.

The V and J genes are TRBV5-1 and TRBJ1-2, with D perhaps TRBD1 (5 bases). Germline values: CDR1 SGHRS, CDR2 YFSETQ. The CDR3 has 16 amino acids. V dropped 4 bases and J dropped 8 bases, with 24 bases sitting between them. The CDR3 loop is CASSMAPHGRALGYTF. CDR3 coding DNA: TGCGCCAGCAGCATGGCCCCCCACGGCAGGGCTTTAGGCTACACCTTC.

This rearrangement joins TRBV7-2 to TRBJ2-5, with a possible D match to TRBD2 (6 bases). The V end was cut by 5 bases, the J end by 5 bases, with 9 bases between. CDR1 is SGHTA and CDR2 is FQGNSA in the germline V gene. The length of the CDR3 is 12 residues. The CDR3 is CASSGTRETQYF. The DNA for the CDR3 is TGTGCCAGCAGCGGGACTCGGGAGACCCAGTACTTC.

The CDR3 nucleotides read TGTGCCAGCAGCCGATATCCAGAGGACACTGAAGCTTTCTTT. Its protein is CASSRYPEDTEAFF. The chain has TRBV9 and TRBJ1-1; no firm D call. The CDR3 is made up of 14 amino acids. Trimming took 4 bases from V and 3 from J, leaving 13 bases between them. The germline V gene has CDR1 SGDLS and CDR2 YYNGEE.

The rearrangement links TRBV25-1 to TRBJ2-6, with D maybe TRBD1 (5 bases). Germline CDR1 is MGHDK and CDR2 is SYGVNS. Trimming shortened V by 2 bases and J by 6 bases, and 11 bases separated the two germline ends. This CDR3 contains 15 residues. CDR3 region: CASSETGLTANVLTF. The CDR3 DNA sequence: TGTGCCAGCAGTGAAACAGGCCTAACGGCCAACGTCCTGACTTTC. Drawing the rest from reference TRBV25-1 and TRBJ2-6, the complete variable domain is EADIYQTPRYLVIGTGKKITLECSQTMGHDKMYWYQQDPGMELHLIHYSYGVNSTEKGDLSSESTVSRIRTEHFPLTLESARPSHTSQYLCASSETGLTANVLTFGAGSRLTVL.

The chain couples TRBV6-5 to TRBJ2-6; unclear D gene. The V and J ends lost 2 bases and 3 bases respectively, with 8 bases between them. Germline lookup yields CDR1 MNHEY and CDR2 SVGAGI. The CDR3 length is 15 residues. In nucleotides, the CDR3 is TGTGCCAGCAGTTACAGGGCCTATGGGGCCAACGTCCTGACTTTC. Protein product: CASSYRAYGANVLTF.

The chain has TRBV6-1 and TRBJ2-5; maybe TRBD2 (6 bases). The CDR3 spans 13 residues. The germline V gene encodes CDR1 MNHNS and CDR2 SASEGT. Between the trimmed V and J ends, which lost 6 bases and 7 bases, there was a span of 15 bases. The CDR3 reads CASRAAGLSTQYF. As DNA, the CDR3 is TGTGCCAGCAGGGCGGCGGGGTTGTCGACCCAGTACTTC.

The chain employs TRBV10-3 and TRBJ1-2; 8 nucleotides line up with TRBD1. The germline V gene encodes CDR1 ENHRY and CDR2 SYGVKD. Germline trimming cut 11 bases from V and 2 bases from J; bases unmatched to any gene: 10. This CDR3 has 14 amino acids. For the CDR3, the DNA is TGTGCCGCGAAACCGGGACAGGAGAACTATGGCTACACCTTC. Translation: CAAKPGQENYGYTF.

The rearrangement joins TRBV5-1 to TRBJ2-3; D may match TRBD1 or TRBD2 (6 bases each). CDR1 is SGHRS and CDR2 is YFSETQ in the germline V gene. V was cut by 1 base and J by 7 bases, with 13 bases left in between. This CDR3 has 14 amino acids. The CDR3: CASSLPGAGNTQYF. In nucleotides, the CDR3 is TGCGCCAGCAGCTTGCCGGGGGCCGGGAATACGCAGTATTTT.

This chain connects TRBV19 to TRBJ2-3, with unresolved D. CDR3 length equals 14 residues. Trimming took 6 bases from V and 2 from J, leaving 12 bases between them. CDR1 is LNHDA and CDR2 is SQIVND in the germline V gene (reference sequence). The CDR3, as DNA: TGTGCCAGTAGCAGGAGAATATACACAGATACGCAGTATTTT. Translation: CASSRRIYTDTQYF.

This clone was observed once. This sequence joins TRBV6-5 and TRBJ1-2, with 8 bases aligning to TRBD1. CDR3 length: 13 amino acids. With V trimmed by 6 bases and J by 4 bases, 4 bases remained unmatched. Germline assignment: CDR1 MNHEY and CDR2 SVGAGI. Here the CDR3 reads CASSADRGYGYTF. The CDR3 nucleotides read TGTGCCAGCAGCGCCGACAGGGGCTATGGCTACACCTTC.

J is TRBJ2-7 and V is TRBV9; TRBD1 is a possible D gene (6 bases). Trimming pared 0 bases from V and 2 bases from J, leaving 15 bases between. Germline-derived CDR1 and CDR2 are SGDLS and YYNGEE. The CDR3 runs to 16 residues. This CDR3 is CASSVGVGRGPYEQYF. The CDR3 DNA sequence: TGTGCCAGCAGCGTAGGAGTTGGCAGGGGACCCTACGAGCAGTACTTC. The whole variable domain, filled in from reference TRBV9 and TRBJ2-7, reads DSGVTQTPKHLITATGQRVTLRCSPRSGDLSVYWYQQSLDQGLQFLIQYYNGEERAKGNILERFSAQQFPDLHSELNLSSLELGDSALYFCASSVGVGRGPYEQYFGPGTRLTVT.

This sequence joins TRBV7-9 and TRBJ2-7; 9 bases are a match to TRBD1. Germline values: CDR1 SEHNR, CDR2 FQNEAQ (reference sequence). This CDR3 comprises 15 residues. The V segment lost 5 bases and the J segment 3 bases; nucleotides outside the gene matches: 8. The CDR3 region is CASSHSGTGFYEQYF. CDR3 in DNA: TGTGCCAGCAGCCACTCTGGGACAGGGTTCTACGAGCAGTACTTC.

The chain recombines TRBV27 with TRBJ2-7; unclear D gene. The CDR3 runs 15 residues. The V gene's germline CDR1 is MNHEY and CDR2 SMNVEV (reference sequence). V lost 5 bases and J 2 bases, leaving 16 bases between the germline ends. The DNA of the CDR3 is TGTGCCAGCAGTCCCTCCGGGTGGAATACCTACGAGCAGTACTTC. Translating gives CASSPSGWNTYEQYF.

The sample holds one count of this clone. J is TRBJ2-2 and V is TRBV6-6; unclear D gene. Germline V gene sequence: CDR1 MNHNY, CDR2 SVGAGI (reference sequence). Trimming removed 6 bases from V and 4 bases from J, with 3 bases in between. The CDR3 contains 11 residues. CDR3 coding DNA: TGTGCCAGCAGAAGCACCGGGGAGCTGTTTTTT. As protein: CASRSTGELFF.